This T cell receptor (beta chain) was documented in a study of blood T cell repertoires in COVID-19. Whole-study context: T cells, B-cell-depleted T cells, or PBMCs supplied cDNA or gDNA.

With 0 bases clipped from V and 4 bases from J, the junction kept 7 bases outside the gene matches. Germline loops: CDR1 LGHDT, CDR2 YNNKEL (reference sequence). The CDR3 runs to 17 residues. TCRdb's copy holds only in-frame clones and misses some; the assay was immunoSEQ multiplex PCR. The sample includes fewer than 180,000 clones, around 85% seen only once; the top ten take about 3.5%. The chain combines TRBV3-1 (or the pseudogene TRBV3-2) with TRBJ2-5; 11 nucleotides match TRBD2. Sequenced material: peripheral blood. This clonotype originated in a man aged 65-85 years with acute or convalescent COVID-19. The CDR3 loop reads CASSQDRLAGRGETQYF. CDR3 DNA: TGTGCCAGCAGCCAAGACAGACTAGCGGGGCGAGGAGAGACCCAGTACTTC.